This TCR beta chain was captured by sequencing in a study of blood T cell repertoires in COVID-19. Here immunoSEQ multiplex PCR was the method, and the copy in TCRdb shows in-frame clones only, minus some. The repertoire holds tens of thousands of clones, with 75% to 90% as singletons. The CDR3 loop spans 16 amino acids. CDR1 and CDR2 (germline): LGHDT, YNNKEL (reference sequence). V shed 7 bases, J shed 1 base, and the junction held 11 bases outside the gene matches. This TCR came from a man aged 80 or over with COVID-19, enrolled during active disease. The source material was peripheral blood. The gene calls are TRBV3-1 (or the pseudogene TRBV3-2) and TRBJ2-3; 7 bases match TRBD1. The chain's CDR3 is CASNRTDRYRTDTQYF. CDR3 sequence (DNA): TGTGCCAGCAACCGGACGGACAGGTATCGCACAGATACGCAGTATTTT.